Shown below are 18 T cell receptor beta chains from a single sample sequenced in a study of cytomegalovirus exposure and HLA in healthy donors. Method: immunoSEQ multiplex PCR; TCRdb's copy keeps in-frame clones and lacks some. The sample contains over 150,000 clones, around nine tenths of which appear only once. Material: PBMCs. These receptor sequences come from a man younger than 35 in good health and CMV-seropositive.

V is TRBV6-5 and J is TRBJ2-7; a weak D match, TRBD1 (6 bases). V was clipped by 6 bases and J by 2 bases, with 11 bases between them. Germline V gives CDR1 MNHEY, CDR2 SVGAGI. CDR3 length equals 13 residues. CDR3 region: CASRRQEAYEQYF. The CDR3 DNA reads TGTGCCAGCAGGAGACAGGAGGCCTACGAGCAGTACTTC.

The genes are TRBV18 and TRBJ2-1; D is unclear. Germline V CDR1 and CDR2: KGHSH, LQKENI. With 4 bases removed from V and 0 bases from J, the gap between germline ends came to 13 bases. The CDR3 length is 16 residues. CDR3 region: CASSLIKLSSYNEQFF. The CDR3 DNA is TGTGCCAGCTCACTCATTAAACTAAGCTCCTACAATGAGCAGTTCTTC.

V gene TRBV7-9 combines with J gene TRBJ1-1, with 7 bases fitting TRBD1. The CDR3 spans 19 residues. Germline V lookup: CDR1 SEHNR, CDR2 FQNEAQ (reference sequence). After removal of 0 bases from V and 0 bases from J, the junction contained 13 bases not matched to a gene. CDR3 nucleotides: TGTGCCAGCAGCTTAGCGGAACAGGGGCTTAGATCGATGAACACTGAAGCTTTCTTT. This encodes CASSLAEQGLRSMNTEAFF. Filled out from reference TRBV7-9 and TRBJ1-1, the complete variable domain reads DTGVSQNPRHKITKRGQNVTFRCDPISEHNRLYWYRQTLGQGPEFLTYFQNEAQLEKSRLLSDRFSAERPKGSFSTLEIQRTEQGDSAMYLCASSLAEQGLRSMNTEAFFGQGTRLTVV.

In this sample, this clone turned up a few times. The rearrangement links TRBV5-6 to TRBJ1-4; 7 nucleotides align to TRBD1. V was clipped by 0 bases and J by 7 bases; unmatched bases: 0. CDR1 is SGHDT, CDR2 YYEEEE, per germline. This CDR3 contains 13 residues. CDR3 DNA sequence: TGTGCCAGCAGCTTGGGGACAGGTGAAAAACTGTTTTTT. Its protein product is CASSLGTGEKLFF. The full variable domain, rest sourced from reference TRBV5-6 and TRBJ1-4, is DAGVTQSPTHLIKTRGQQVTLRCSPKSGHDTVSWYQQALGQGPQFIFQYYEEEERQRGNFPDRFSGHQFPNYSSELNVNALLLGDSALYLCASSLGTGEKLFFGSGTQLSVL.

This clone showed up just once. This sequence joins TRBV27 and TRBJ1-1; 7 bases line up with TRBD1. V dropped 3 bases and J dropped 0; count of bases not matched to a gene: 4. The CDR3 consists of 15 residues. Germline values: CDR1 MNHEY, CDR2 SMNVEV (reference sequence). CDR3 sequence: CASSLQTGLNTEAFF. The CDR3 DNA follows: TGTGCCAGCAGTTTGCAGACAGGGTTGAACACTGAAGCTTTCTTT.

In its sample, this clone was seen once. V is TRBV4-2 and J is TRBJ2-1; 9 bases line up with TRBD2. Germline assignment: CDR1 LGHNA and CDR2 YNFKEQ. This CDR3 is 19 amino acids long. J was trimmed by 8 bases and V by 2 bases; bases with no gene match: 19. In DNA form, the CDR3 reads TGTGCCAGCAGCCAAACCCTGGGGTTAGCGGGAGCAGGCAACGATGAGCAGTTCTTC. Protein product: CASSQTLGLAGAGNDEQFF.

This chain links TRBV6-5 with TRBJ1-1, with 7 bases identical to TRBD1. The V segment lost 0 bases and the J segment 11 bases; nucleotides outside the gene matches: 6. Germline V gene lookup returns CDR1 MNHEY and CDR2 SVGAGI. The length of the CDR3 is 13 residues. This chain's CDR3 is CASSYSGGARAFF. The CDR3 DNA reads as TGTGCCAGCAGTTACTCAGGGGGCGCGAGGGCTTTCTTT.

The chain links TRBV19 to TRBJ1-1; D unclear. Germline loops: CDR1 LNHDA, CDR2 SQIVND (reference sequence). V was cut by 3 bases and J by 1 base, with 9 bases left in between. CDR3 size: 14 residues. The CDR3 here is CASSMRERNTEAFF. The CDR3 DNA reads TGTGCCAGTAGTATGAGGGAGCGGAACACTGAAGCTTTCTTT.

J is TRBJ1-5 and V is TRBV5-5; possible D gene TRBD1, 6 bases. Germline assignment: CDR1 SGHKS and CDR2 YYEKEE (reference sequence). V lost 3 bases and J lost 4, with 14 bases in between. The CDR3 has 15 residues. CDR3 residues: CASSSAGAVNQPQHF. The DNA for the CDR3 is TGTGCCAGCAGCTCCGCAGGGGCTGTAAATCAGCCCCAGCATTTT.

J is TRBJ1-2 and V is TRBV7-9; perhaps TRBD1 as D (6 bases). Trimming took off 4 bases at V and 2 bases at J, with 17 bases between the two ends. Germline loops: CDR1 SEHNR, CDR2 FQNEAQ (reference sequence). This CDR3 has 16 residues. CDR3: CASSSQGGGSNYGYTF. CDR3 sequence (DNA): TGTGCCAGCAGCTCGCAAGGGGGGGGTTCAAACTATGGCTACACCTTC. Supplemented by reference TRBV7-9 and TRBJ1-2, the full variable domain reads DTGVSQNPRHKITKRGQNVTFRCDPISEHNRLYWYRQTLGQGPEFLTYFQNEAQLEKSRLLSDRFSAERPKGSFSTLEIQRTEQGDSAMYLCASSSQGGGSNYGYTFGSGTRLTVV.

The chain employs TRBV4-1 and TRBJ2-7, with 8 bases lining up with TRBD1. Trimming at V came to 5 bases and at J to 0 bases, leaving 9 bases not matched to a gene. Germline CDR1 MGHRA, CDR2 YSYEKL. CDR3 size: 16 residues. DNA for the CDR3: TGCGCCAGCAGCAGAACCGGGACAGGTACCTCCTACGAGCAGTACTTC. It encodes CASSRTGTGTSYEQYF.

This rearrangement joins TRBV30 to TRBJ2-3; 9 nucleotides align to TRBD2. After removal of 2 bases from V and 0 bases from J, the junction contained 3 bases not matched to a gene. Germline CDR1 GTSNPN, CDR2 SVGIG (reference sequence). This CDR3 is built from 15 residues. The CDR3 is CAWSQGLASTDTQYF. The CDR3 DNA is TGTGCCTGGAGTCAAGGACTAGCGAGCACAGATACGCAGTATTTT.

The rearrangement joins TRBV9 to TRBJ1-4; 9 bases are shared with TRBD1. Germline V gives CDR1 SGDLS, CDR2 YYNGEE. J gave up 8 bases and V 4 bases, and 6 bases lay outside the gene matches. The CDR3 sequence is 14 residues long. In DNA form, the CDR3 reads TGTGCCAGCAGCCAAAGGGACAGGGAGGAAAAACTGTTTTTT. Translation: CASSQRDREEKLFF.

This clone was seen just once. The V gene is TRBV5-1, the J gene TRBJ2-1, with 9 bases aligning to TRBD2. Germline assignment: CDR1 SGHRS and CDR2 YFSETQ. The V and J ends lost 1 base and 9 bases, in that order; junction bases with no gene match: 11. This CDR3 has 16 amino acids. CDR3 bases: TGCGCCAGCAGCTTGAACGGCGGGAGGGCCGGTCGTGAGCAGTTCTTC. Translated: CASSLNGGRAGREQFF.

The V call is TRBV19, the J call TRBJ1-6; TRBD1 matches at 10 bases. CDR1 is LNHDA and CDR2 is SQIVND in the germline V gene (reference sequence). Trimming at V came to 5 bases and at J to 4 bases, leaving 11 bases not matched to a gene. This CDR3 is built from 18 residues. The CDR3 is CASSPARGQGSYNSPLHF. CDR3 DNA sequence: TGTGCCAGTAGTCCGGCGCGGGGACAGGGGTCTTATAATTCACCCCTCCACTTT.

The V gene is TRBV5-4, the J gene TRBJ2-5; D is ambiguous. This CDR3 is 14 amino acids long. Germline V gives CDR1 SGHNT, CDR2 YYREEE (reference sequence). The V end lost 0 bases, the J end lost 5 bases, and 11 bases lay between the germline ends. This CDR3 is CASSLDMGRETQYF. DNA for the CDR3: TGTGCCAGCAGCTTGGATATGGGCCGCGAGACCCAGTACTTC.

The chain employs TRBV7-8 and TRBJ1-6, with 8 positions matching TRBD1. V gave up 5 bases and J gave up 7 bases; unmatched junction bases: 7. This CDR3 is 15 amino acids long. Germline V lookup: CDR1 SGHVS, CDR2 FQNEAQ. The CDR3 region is CASSPDRVINSPLHF. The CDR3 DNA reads TGTGCCAGCAGCCCGGACAGGGTGATAAATTCACCCCTCCACTTT. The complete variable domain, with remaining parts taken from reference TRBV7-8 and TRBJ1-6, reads GAGVSQSPRYKVAKRGQDVALRCDPISGHVSLFWYQQALGQGPEFLTYFQNEAQLDKSGLPSDRFFAERPEGSVSTLKIQRTQQEDSAVYLCASSPDRVINSPLHFGNGTRLTVT.

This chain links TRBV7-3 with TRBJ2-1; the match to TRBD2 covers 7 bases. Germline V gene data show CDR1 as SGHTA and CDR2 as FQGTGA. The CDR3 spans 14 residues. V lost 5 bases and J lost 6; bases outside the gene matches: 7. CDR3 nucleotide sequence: TGTGCCAGCAGCACCGGGACTATCAGCAATGAGCAGTTCTTC. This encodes CASSTGTISNEQFF. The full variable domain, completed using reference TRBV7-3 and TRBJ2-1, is GAGVSQTPSNKVTEKGKYVELRCDPISGHTALYWYRQSLGQGPEFLIYFQGTGAADDSGLPNDRFFAVRPEGSVSTLKIQRTERGDSAVYLCASSTGTISNEQFFGPGTRLTVL.